This T cell receptor beta chain was observed in a study of cytomegalovirus exposure and HLA in healthy donors. Overall study: Among the approximately 400 donors who were genotyped, about 80% fell in the genetic ancestry cluster that is associated with self-reported Caucasian donors. Study-wide results and limits: In all likelihood, a cluster of highly shared sequence variants was a sequencing artifact.

In this sample, this clone turned up a few times. Its antigen is not identified. PCR employed 60 Vbeta and 13 Jbeta primers. Sequencing used immunoSEQ multiplex PCR; TCRdb keeps in-frame clones, though not all of them. In the table there are under 130,000 clones, 60% to 80% of which are singletons. Donors likely had unrecorded immune exposures despite being nominally healthy when sampled. Germline values: CDR1 GTSNPN, CDR2 SVGIG (reference sequence). The CDR3 contains 13 residues. The J segment lost 9 bases and the V segment lost 5 bases, leaving 10 bases of the junction unmatched. The sequencing input was PBMCs. This TCR came from a man between 45 and 60 years old in good health and CMV-seropositive. This chain connects TRBV30 to TRBJ1-2, with 9 nucleotides matching TRBD1. CDR3 residues: CAWGFRDRASYTF. The CDR3 DNA reads TGTGCCTGGGGCTTCCGGGACAGGGCCAGCTACACCTTC.